Shown below are 6 T cell receptor beta chains from a single sample sequenced in a study of shared clonotypes between healthy human individuals. Clones were sequenced by immunoSEQ multiplex PCR, and TCRdb holds only the in-frame ones, with some missing. Of some 300,000 clones listed, around 79% were seen once; the top ten hold less than 11%. The sequenced material came from memory CD4+ T cells sorted from blood. This sample's subset: CD45RA-negative fraction. Receptors originate from a man between 25 and 39 years old in good health.

On this clone itself: This specimen includes other DNA sequences encoding the same CDR3. The chain has TRBV28 and TRBJ1-2, with a weak D call TRBD1 (5 bases). The CDR3 spans 12 residues. The ends were cut back, 5 bases at V and 8 bases at J, with 12 bases in the middle. Germline-derived CDR1 and CDR2 are MDHEN and SYDVKM. The CDR3 DNA is TGTGCCAGCAGTGAGGGGTTTTACGGCTACACCTTC. Its protein is CASSEGFYGYTF.

The chain links TRBV5-1 to TRBJ2-1; 8 positions match TRBD1. From germline, CDR1 is SGHRS and CDR2 YFSETQ. The ends lost 0 bases at V and 6 bases at J; junction bases unmatched: 8. The CDR3 spans 16 residues. The CDR3 spells CASSLATGTGPNEQFF. The CDR3 coding sequence is TGCGCCAGCAGCTTGGCGACCGGGACAGGACCCAATGAGCAGTTCTTC.

A note on this clone: The junction shows a germline mismatch at one end, possibly a read error. The CDR3 spells CTKIEGEAVF. In DNA, the CDR3 is TGCACCAAAATAGAGGGAGAAGCGGTCTTC. The chain has TRBV20-1 and TRBJ2-7; D might be TRBD2 (5 bases). This CDR3 spans 10 amino acids. The germline CDR1 and CDR2 sequences are DFQATT and SNEGSKA (reference sequence).

At least ten counts were recorded for this clone. The chain has TRBV2 and TRBJ1-3, with D possibly TRBD1 on 6 matching bases. Trimming cost V 6 bases and J 4 bases, with 22 bases left between them. Germline V gives CDR1 SNHLY, CDR2 FYNNEI. The CDR3 loop spans 17 amino acids. The CDR3 sequence: CASRGWGRGGSGNTIYF. The CDR3 coding sequence is TGTGCCAGCAGAGGATGGGGCAGGGGAGGCTCGGGAAACACCATATATTTT.

Many counts were recorded for this clone. Other DNA sequences in the same sample also yield this CDR3. The CDR3 reads CASSITGGQETQYF. The CDR3 nucleotides read TGTGCCAGTAGTATAACAGGGGGCCAAGAGACCCAGTACTTC. The chain combines TRBV19 with TRBJ2-5, with 8 bases matching TRBD1. V gave up 2 bases and J gave up 1 base; unmatched junction bases: 0. Germline assignment: CDR1 LNHDA and CDR2 SQIVND (reference sequence). This CDR3 comprises 14 residues. The full variable domain, with the rest looked up from reference TRBV19 and TRBJ2-5, is DGGITQSPKYLFRKEGQNVTLSCEQNLNHDAMYWYRQDPGQGLRLIYYSQIVNDFQKGDIAEGYSVSREKKESFPLTVTSAQKNPTAFYLCASSITGGQETQYFGPGTRLLVL.

This clone occurred once. The chain carries TRBV11-3 and TRBJ2-7; the D gene is possibly TRBD1 (7 bases). Germline lookup yields CDR1 SGHNT and CDR2 YENEEA. There are 15 residues in the CDR3. The germline V and J ends were trimmed by 2 bases and 4 bases, with 15 bases remaining between them. In DNA form, the CDR3 reads TGTGCCAGCAGCTTAAAGGCAGGGGGAGGTTACGAGCAGTACTTC. This gives the protein CASSLKAGGGYEQYF.